Below are 28 T cell receptor delta chains sequenced from a single sample in a study of Vδ1+ human thymocytes. The study, taken as a whole, reports: Thymic TRG and TRD repertoires appeared highly polyclonal, with Gaussian CDR3 length distributions.

For these receptors, no antigen is known. RNA was extracted from the cells and then reverse transcribed. Multiplex PCR used pooled V-gene forward primers and a constant-region reverse primer to amplify CDR3s. TCRdb reanalyzed the multiplex PCR reads using CATT. Of 25,000 to 30,000 delta-chain clones listed, 7.4% are singletons. Sequenced input: Vdelta1+ gamma-delta thymocytes from the thymus. Subset here: FACS-sorted CD3+ TCRalphabeta- TCRVdelta1+ TCRVdelta2- thymocytes. The receptors shown here come from a girl under three years old who had congenital heart surgery.

This clone has just a few counts. The chain is built from TRDV1 and TRDJ1; possibly TRDD2 for D (6 bases). Germline values: CDR1 TSWWSYY, CDR2 QGS. The germline V and J ends were trimmed by 4 bases and 0 bases, with 27 bases remaining between them. There are 20 residues in the CDR3. CDR3 residues: CALGVGLPPLLYQYTDKLIF. In DNA, the CDR3 is TGTGCTCTTGGGGTCGGCCTTCCCCCCTTACTGTACCAGTACACCGATAAACTCATCTTT.

The chain recombines TRDV1 with TRDJ1; 8 bases map to TRDD3. V dropped 4 bases and J dropped 0; count of bases not matched to a gene: 19. The CDR3 is 20 amino acids. Germline lookup yields CDR1 TSWWSYY and CDR2 QGS. The CDR3 nucleotides are TGTGCTCTTGGGGGTCCCTTCTACTGGGGGTCCCCTCGCTACACCGATAAACTCATCTTT. Amino acids: CALGGPFYWGSPRYTDKLIF.

This clone was seen a few times. The chain joins TRDV1 to TRDJ1, with 12 bases identical to TRDD3. CDR1 is TSWWSYY and CDR2 is QGS in the germline V gene. After removal of 4 bases from V and 0 bases from J, the junction contained 18 bases not matched to a gene. The CDR3 runs 21 residues. CDR3 nucleotide sequence: TGTGCTCTTGGGGTGGCCGATGGCATCCCCCTGGGGGATACGTACACCGATAAACTCATCTTT. This translates into CALGVADGIPLGDTYTDKLIF.

The chain has TRDV1 and TRDJ1; no clear D. The CDR3 is made up of 17 amino acids. The V end lost 1 base, the J end lost 0 bases, and 15 bases lay between the germline ends. Germline V gene sequence: CDR1 TSWWSYY, CDR2 QGS. CDR3 nucleotide sequence: TGTGCTCTTGGGGAACCTTCAGGCGGGCCGTACACCGATAAACTCATCTTT. Encoded protein: CALGEPSGGPYTDKLIF.

The genes are TRDV1 and TRDJ1, with 7 bases matching TRDD3. CDR1 TSWWSYY and CDR2 QGS come from the germline V gene. V shed 0 bases, J shed 5 bases, and the junction held 27 bases outside the gene matches. The CDR3 spans 22 residues. Written as DNA, the CDR3 is TGTGCTCTTGGGGAACTGCCAGAGACTATCCTGGGGTGGGATACAGTTTCTGATAAACTCATCTTT. It specifies CALGELPETILGWDTVSDKLIF.

The chain combines TRDV1 with TRDJ1; 9 nucleotides align to TRDD3. V dropped 2 bases and J dropped 0; count of bases not matched to a gene: 28. Germline CDR1 is TSWWSYY and CDR2 is QGS. CDR3 size: 24 residues. In DNA, the CDR3 is TGTGCTCTTGGGGAAACAACCCGAGGGGGATACCCAAGAGGGTTCCCTCACCACACCGATAAACTCATCTTT. Its translation: CALGETTRGGYPRGFPHHTDKLIF.

This clone was counted only a few times. The V and J genes are TRDV1 and TRDJ1; maybe TRDD3 (6 bases). Trimming took off 2 bases at V and 0 bases at J, with 28 bases between the two ends. Germline V gives CDR1 TSWWSYY, CDR2 QGS. The CDR3 is made up of 21 amino acids. CDR3 sequence: CALGETFPTGTQRGYTDKLIF. CDR3 coding DNA: TGTGCTCTTGGGGAAACATTCCCCACCGGGACCCAAAGGGGATACACCGATAAACTCATCTTT.

Sample share makes this clone medium-sized. This sample includes further DNA sequences coding for the same CDR3. The chain carries TRDV2 and TRDJ1; 7 bases agree with TRDD3. Trimming cost V 4 bases and J 4 bases; bases outside gene matches: 17. CDR3 length: 17 amino acids. From germline, CDR1 is GEAIGNYY and CDR2 EKD. CDR3 sequence reads: CACDSTGDHPWNDKLIF. The CDR3 nucleotides are TGTGCCTGTGATAGTACTGGGGATCACCCGTGGAACGATAAACTCATCTTT.

With respect to this clone: This CDR3 is also generated by other DNA sequences in the sample. The chain joins TRDV1 to TRDJ1; D possibly corresponds to TRDD3 (8 bases). This CDR3 is built from 19 residues. V dropped 1 base and J dropped 0 bases, with 21 bases sitting between them. In germline, CDR1 is TSWWSYY, CDR2 QGS. As DNA, the CDR3 is TGTGCTCTTGGGGAACCCGTTCCTACTGGGGGGTCGTACACCGATAAACTCATCTTT. Translated: CALGEPVPTGGSYTDKLIF.

This clone has only a few counts. The chain has TRDV1 and TRDJ1, with 12 bases fitting TRDD3. Looked up from germline, CDR1 is TSWWSYY and CDR2 is QGS. The ends lost 1 base at V and 0 bases at J; junction bases unmatched: 27. The CDR3 length is 25 residues. CDR3 nucleotides: TGTGCTCTTGGGGAACGAGCCCACCCGGACTGGGGGATACTAAGTCCTCGGTCGTACACCGATAAACTCATCTTT. It specifies CALGERAHPDWGILSPRSYTDKLIF.

The J gene is TRDJ1, the V gene TRDV1; weak D call: TRDD3 (6 bases). Between the trimmed V and J ends, which lost 1 base and 0 bases, there was a span of 27 bases. From germline, CDR1 is TSWWSYY and CDR2 QGS. The CDR3 extends over 21 amino acids. CDR3 sequence reads: CALGEPWNVRAIGGYTDKLIF. CDR3 nucleotides: TGTGCTCTTGGGGAACCATGGAATGTGCGGGCTATTGGGGGGTACACCGATAAACTCATCTTT.

This clone was counted between two and nine times. This chain connects TRDV1 to TRDJ1; D might be TRDD2 (5 bases). V lost 0 bases, J lost 7 bases, and 15 bases lay in between. Germline-derived CDR1 and CDR2 are TSWWSYY and QGS. This CDR3 region has 15 residues. The CDR3 DNA is TGTGCTCTTGGGGAACTAGCCTACGGAGGGGCTAAACTCATCTTT. Its protein is CALGELAYGGAKLIF.

The chain carries TRDV1 and TRDJ1; 11 bases are a match to TRDD3. The length of the CDR3 is 27 residues. Germline V CDR1 and CDR2: TSWWSYY, QGS. Trimming removed 5 bases from V and 3 bases from J; junction bases left unmatched: 41. CDR3 sequence: CALGLPTAPSSQILLGDSMSGADKLIF. The CDR3 DNA reads as TGTGCTCTTGGGCTCCCGACTGCCCCTTCCTCGCAGATCCTACTGGGGGATAGTATGTCGGGTGCCGATAAACTCATCTTT.

The V gene remains uncalled, whereas the J gene is TRDJ1; the table's TRDD3 call for D was not verified on the DNA. There are 26 residues in the CDR3. The CDR3 DNA follows: TGTGCTCTTGGGCCTGAACCCTCCCGCCCCAACTTTTGGGGATACGCGTCGGTCCGGGACACCGATAAACTCATCTTT. Translating gives CALGPEPSRPNFWGYASVRDTDKLIF.

The sample holds a few counts of this clone. The same CDR3 also results from other DNA sequences found in this sample. The chain couples TRDV1 to TRDJ1; no definite D call. The V end was cut by 2 bases, the J end by 0 bases, with 7 bases between. Germline-derived CDR1 and CDR2 are TSWWSYY and QGS. The CDR3 spans 14 residues. The CDR3 loop reads CALGEGTNTDKLIF. Here the CDR3 DNA reads TGTGCTCTTGGGGAAGGGACAAACACCGATAAACTCATCTTT.

This clone has only a few counts. This chain connects TRDV1 to TRDJ1, with D perhaps assigned TRDD2 or TRDD3 (9 bases each). CDR3 length equals 18 residues. The germline CDR1 and CDR2 sequences are TSWWSYY and QGS. Deletions cut 5 bases from V and 0 bases from J, with 22 bases between. This CDR3 is CALGSPSYWGKYTDKLIF. The CDR3 nucleotides read TGTGCTCTTGGGTCCCCTTCCTACTGGGGGAAGTACACCGATAAACTCATCTTT.

J gene TRDJ1 was identified, but the V gene was not called; the table gives TRDD3 as D, unverified against the DNA. The CDR3 loop spans 19 amino acids. The CDR3, as DNA: TGTGCTCTTGGGCTGGCCTTCCCCAAGAATCGGGGATGCACCGATAAACTCATCTTT. Residues: CALGLAFPKNRGCTDKLIF.

The chain joins TRDV1 to TRDJ1; the match to TRDD3 covers 7 bases. The J gene was missing in TCRdb and was found by matching the end of the DNA to germline. V was pared by 0 bases and J by 0 bases, with 10 bases of the junction left unmatched. Germline V lookup: CDR1 TSWWSYY, CDR2 QGS. The CDR3 loop spans 18 amino acids. CDR3 residues: CALGELGRNGGYTDKLIF. The DNA for the CDR3 is TGTGCTCTTGGGGAACTTGGCCGGAACGGGGGATACACCGATAAACTCATCTTT.

This chain connects TRDV1 to TRDJ2; D not certain. Trimming left V 2 bases short and J 8 bases short, with 24 bases between. The CDR3 loop spans 18 amino acids. Looked up from germline, CDR1 is TSWWSYY and CDR2 is QGS. The CDR3 sequence: CALGEGPSPQSTAAQLFF. DNA of the CDR3: TGTGCTCTTGGGGAAGGCCCCTCTCCCCAAAGTACCGCGGCACAACTCTTCTTT.

The genes are TRDV1 and TRDJ1; 7 nucleotides agree with TRDD3. Unmatched junction bases numbered 28, after V lost 3 bases and J lost 0 bases. Germline V gene lookup returns CDR1 TSWWSYY and CDR2 QGS. The CDR3 contains 23 residues. The chain's CDR3 is CALGDRRLFPMGDASKYTDKLIF. DNA of the CDR3: TGTGCTCTTGGGGACCGTAGACTCTTCCCCATGGGGGACGCGAGCAAATACACCGATAAACTCATCTTT.

This chain links TRDV2 with TRDJ1, with D hard to call. V lost 0 bases, J lost 11 bases, and 12 bases lay in between. Germline V gene data show CDR1 as GEAIGNYY and CDR2 as EKD. The CDR3 runs to 12 residues. This CDR3 reads CACDTTGTSLIF. The CDR3 region has the DNA TGTGCCTGTGACACCACCGGGACTAGTCTCATCTTT.

In this sample, this clone turned up a few times. The gene calls are TRDV1 and TRDJ1, with 7 bases aligning to TRDD3. Germline V gene lookup returns CDR1 TSWWSYY and CDR2 QGS. J lost 0 bases, V lost 0 bases, and 16 bases had no gene match. The CDR3 runs 20 residues. CDR3 nucleotides: TGTGCTCTTGGGGAACTAGGGGCTGGGGGCCGTCTCCCGTACACCGATAAACTCATCTTT. Protein product: CALGELGAGGRLPYTDKLIF.

This rearrangement joins TRDV1 to TRDJ3, with 10 bases that match TRDD3. TCRdb records no J gene; here it was assigned by comparing the DNA to germline. This CDR3 comprises 26 residues. Germline V lookup: CDR1 TSWWSYY, CDR2 QGS. The ends lost 2 bases at V and 8 bases at J; junction bases unmatched: 33. CDR3 sequence: CALGESYTFPAFTGGLVFDNTRQMFF. CDR3 nucleotide sequence: TGTGCTCTTGGGGAATCCTATACCTTCCCTGCTTTCACTGGGGGATTAGTGTTCGACAACACCCGACAGATGTTTTTC.

This chain joins TRDV1 and TRDJ1, with 11 bases matching TRDD3. The J gene is absent in TCRdb and was assigned here via DNA matching to germline. The V and J ends lost 2 bases and 0 bases, in that order; junction bases with no gene match: 14. The CDR3 length is 20 residues. CDR1 TSWWSYY and CDR2 QGS come from the germline V gene. The CDR3: CALGEALLLGDKGYTDKLIF. DNA of the CDR3: TGTGCTCTTGGGGAAGCACTCCTACTGGGGGATAAAGGGTACACCGATAAACTCATCTTT.

This clone has more than one count but fewer than ten. This chain uses TRDV1 with TRDJ1; 7 nucleotides line up with TRDD3. The CDR3 covers 19 residues. Germline V lookup: CDR1 TSWWSYY, CDR2 QGS. Trimming cost V 1 base and J 3 bases; bases outside gene matches: 17. The CDR3 bases are TGTGCTCTTGGGGAACCTCGGCATCAGAGGATACGAGAGTCCGATAAACTCATCTTT. The encoded protein is CALGEPRHQRIRESDKLIF.

This chain links TRDV1 with TRDJ1; 10 bases are a match to TRDD3. V lost 5 bases, J lost 2 bases, and 11 bases stayed unmatched. The CDR3 is 17 amino acids. CDR1 is TSWWSYY, CDR2 QGS, per germline. DNA for the CDR3: TGTGCTCTTGGGAAATGCGACTGGGGGATCGCGACCGATAAACTCATCTTT. Translating gives CALGKCDWGIATDKLIF.

The gene calls are TRDV1 and TRDJ1; no clear D gene. V gave up 6 bases and J gave up 0 bases, with 8 bases separating them. The germline CDR1 and CDR2 sequences are TSWWSYY and QGS. The CDR3 consists of 13 residues. Written as DNA, the CDR3 is TGTGCTCTTGGTTTACCTTACACCGATAAACTCATCTTT. This gives the protein CALGLPYTDKLIF.

There is no V gene call, and the J gene is TRDJ1; no DNA check was done on the table's D call, TRDD3. The CDR3 has 20 amino acids. This CDR3 reads CALGENSYARILSDTDKLIF. CDR3 DNA: TGTGCTCTTGGGGAAAATTCCTACGCAAGGATTCTTTCTGACACAGATAAACTCATCTTT.